This T cell receptor beta chain is drawn from a study of T-cell reconstitution after alpha-beta-depleted transplantation in children. General study points: In some patients, recipient T cells and intrathymic progenitors surviving conditioning explained high day-60 diversity. Hyperexpanded clones declined; after one year, newly produced T cells mostly supplied diversity. It was reported that alpha-beta T cells came from several hundred expanded graft clones (about two months after transplant).

This clonotype showed up many times. No antigen is known for it. The CDR3 loop spans 15 amino acids. Germline CDR1 reads MDHEN; CDR2 reads SYDVKM. Trimming took 2 bases from V and 4 from J; bases not matched to a gene: 4. As it was prepared, the TCRbeta library received unique molecular identifiers. In TCRdb, the PCR reads were re-called with MiXCR into one record per CDR3 protein. The sample carries 250,000 or so distinct CDR3 sequences, around 7.5% recorded once. J is TRBJ1-5 and V is TRBV28; 8 bases agree with TRBD1. This receptor was obtained from a male patient younger than 18 who had a stem cell transplant for acute lymphoblastic leukemia, so the T cells may come from the graft donor. Sequenced material: PBMCs, mostly from graft donor cells, taken 180 days after TCRalphabeta/CD19-depleted stem cell transplant. The CDR3 sequence: CASSLPRQGNQPQHF. CDR3 DNA: TGTGCCAGCAGTTTACCTCGACAGGGGAATCAGCCCCAGCATTTT.